The rows below give T cell receptor beta chains drawn from one sample of a study of T cell responses to AZD1222 COVID-19 vaccine. Profiled with immunoSEQ multiplex PCR; TCRdb holds only in-frame clones, not every one. The table has approximately 150,000 clones, around 90% seen once. The source was peripheral blood, collected 28 days after the second AZD1222 dose. The receptors originated from an adult who received the AZD1222 COVID-19 vaccine. Each CDR3 is given with its conserved first and last residue. A D gene is named only where the DNA matches it firmly. The size entry is marked missing in some rows and otherwise reads once, few, many or a size class.

D | length | size | J | V | DNA | CDR3
TRBD1 | 14 | - | TRBJ1-1 | TRBV19 | TGTGCCAGTACCGTACAGGGGTTAGGGACTGAAGCTTTCTTT | CASTVQGLGTEAFF
- | 14 | - | TRBJ2-1 | TRBV6-5 | TGTGCCAGCAGTTACGGGGGAGACTACAATGAGCAGTTCTTC | CASSYGGDYNEQFF
- | 17 | - | TRBJ1-6 | TRBV5-4 | TGTGCCAGCAGCTTGCGTAGGACTCGAAACAATAATTCACCCCTCCACTTT | CASSLRRTRNNNSPLHF
- | 14 | - | TRBJ1-6 | TRBV7-9 | TGTGCCAGCGGACCTCAAGGTTATAATTCACCCCTCCACTTT | CASGPQGYNSPLHF
- | 14 | - | TRBJ1-5 | TRBV3-1/TRBV3-2 | TGTGCCAGCAGCCAAGGAGATAGCAATCAGCCCCAGCATTTT | CASSQGDSNQPQHF
TRBD2 | 19 | - | TRBJ2-1 | TRBV29-1 | TGCAGCGTCGAGTGGGAGGGCCCCAGTTTGGTCGTCCCCTACAATGAGCAGTTCTTC | CSVEWEGPSLVVPYNEQFF
- | 15 | few | TRBJ1-5 | TRBV3-1/TRBV3-2 | TGTGCCAGCAGCCAAGTCAGGGATAGCAATCAGCCCCAGCATTTT | CASSQVRDSNQPQHF
- | 15 | - | TRBJ1-5 | TRBV6-2/TRBV6-3 | TGTGCCAGCAGTTACTACCAGACAGGCAATCAGCCCCAGCATTTT | CASSYYQTGNQPQHF
- | 14 | once | TRBJ1-6 | TRBV9 | TGTGCCAGCAGCGTAGTTGGTATGGATTCACCCCTCCACTTT | CASSVVGMDSPLHF
- | 14 | - | TRBJ2-5 | TRBV4-2 | TGTGCCAGCAGCATAACAGGGGGGGGAGAGACCCAGTACTTC | CASSITGGGETQYF
- | 13 | - | TRBJ1-2 | TRBV7-9 | TGTGCCAGCAGCTTAAAGTCCCAAGACGGCTACACCTTC | CASSLKSQDGYTF
TRBD1 | 12 | - | TRBJ1-1 | TRBV3-1/TRBV3-2 | TGTGCCAGCAGCCAAGGACAGGGGGAAGCTTTCTTT | CASSQGQGEAFF
TRBD2 | 17 | once | TRBJ2-1 | TRBV7-3 | TGTGCCAGCAGCTTAAGTCGGCTGACTAGCGAGGACAATGAGCAGTTCTTC | CASSLSRLTSEDNEQFF
- | 14 | - | TRBJ1-2 | TRBV18 | TGTGCCAGCTCTCCCTCAGGGAGGGGAGATGGCTACACCTTC | CASSPSGRGDGYTF
TRBD1 | 16 | - | TRBJ1-1 | TRBV27 | TGTGCCAGCAGTTTCGGACAGGGGGCCGTCCCCACTGAAGCTTTCTTT | CASSFGQGAVPTEAFF
- | 15 | - | TRBJ2-1 | TRBV19 | TGTGCCAGTAGTCGGGGCGCACCCGGTGGTAATGAGCAGTTCTTC | CASSRGAPGGNEQFF
- | 15 | - | TRBJ2-2 | TRBV5-8 | TGTGCCAGCAATTGGCCAGGGCTGAACACCGGGGAGCTGTTTTTT | CASNWPGLNTGELFF
- | 14 | - | TRBJ2-2 | TRBV10-3 | TGTGCCATCACATTGGACAGAAACACCGGGGAGCTGTTTTTT | CAITLDRNTGELFF
- | 15 | - | TRBJ1-2 | TRBV10-2 | TGCGCCAGCAGTGAGTCGGGGCAGCTAATATATGGCTACACCTTC | CASSESGQLIYGYTF
- | 15 | - | TRBJ1-3 | TRBV10-1 | TGCGCCAGCAGCCGGGACGGAAACTCTGGAAACACCATATATTTT | CASSRDGNSGNTIYF
- | 12 | - | TRBJ1-2 | TRBV19 | TGTGCCAGTAGTTTCCGGACTTATGGCTACACCTTC | CASSFRTYGYTF
- | 15 | - | TRBJ1-6 | TRBV30 | TGTGCCTGGAGTGGGACTACAGGGATAAATTCACCCCTCCACTTT | CAWSGTTGINSPLHF
- | 13 | - | TRBJ1-3 | TRBV6-5 | TGTGCCAGCAGGGATTATCCTGGAAACACCATATATTTT | CASRDYPGNTIYF
TRBD1 | 14 | - | TRBJ1-2 | TRBV6-2/TRBV6-3 | TGTGCCAGCAGTTACAACGACAGGGTCCAGTACTACACCTTC | CASSYNDRVQYYTF
TRBD1 | 12 | - | TRBJ1-1 | TRBV13 | TGTGCCAGCAGCCCGCGACAGGGGGAAGCTTTCTTT | CASSPRQGEAFF
TRBD1 | 12 | - | TRBJ1-2 | TRBV6-5 | TGTGCCAGTGGGACAGCTAACTATGGCTACACCTTC | CASGTANYGYTF
TRBD1 | 14 | - | TRBJ2-7 | TRBV5-1 | TGCGCCAGCAGCCAAGGACAGGGGATCAACGAGCAGTACTTC | CASSQGQGINEQYF
- | 14 | few | TRBJ2-7 | TRBV7-2 | TGTGCCAGCAGCTTGACGGGGCCCTCCTACGAGCAGTACTTC | CASSLTGPSYEQYF
- | 15 | - | TRBJ2-3 | TRBV30 | TGTGCCTGGAGTGTACATGGGGGCGGGGCAGATACGCAGTATTTT | CAWSVHGGGADTQYF
- | 14 | - | TRBJ2-3 | TRBV2 | TGTGCCAGCAGTGAAGAGGGGTTCACGAATACGCAGTATTTT | CASSEEGFTNTQYF
TRBD2 | 14 | - | TRBJ2-5 | TRBV11-3 | TGTGCCAGCAAGGCTAGCGGGGACCAAGAGACCCAGTACTTC | CASKASGDQETQYF
- | 16 | - | TRBJ1-5 | TRBV5-1 | TGCGCCAGCAGCTTGACTGGGTCCCCAATCGCCGAGCCCCAGCATTTT | CASSLTGSPIAEPQHF
TRBD1 | 15 | - | TRBJ2-5 | TRBV3-1/TRBV3-2 | TGTGCCAGCAGCCAACCGGGACAGCCAGAAGAGACCCAGTACTTC | CASSQPGQPEETQYF
- | 14 | - | TRBJ2-3 | TRBV6-5 | TGTGCCAGCCAGAGGGGGGGGATCACAGATACGCAGTATTTT | CASQRGGITDTQYF
- | 15 | - | TRBJ1-2 | TRBV28 | TGTGCCAGCAGTTTCCAGGCGTCATCGATATATGGCTACACCTTC | CASSFQASSIYGYTF
- | 14 | - | TRBJ1-1 | TRBV3-1/TRBV3-2 | TGTGCCAGCAGCCAGGGTTGGGGGGCCGCTGAAGCTTTCTTT | CASSQGWGAAEAFF
TRBD1 | 14 | - | TRBJ1-1 | TRBV5-1 | TGCGCCAGCGGACCGGGACAGGGGAACACTGAAGCTTTCTTT | CASGPGQGNTEAFF
- | 14 | - | TRBJ1-6 | TRBV11-2 | TGTGCCAGCAGCTTAGGTGGGGATTACTCACCCCTCCACTTT | CASSLGGDYSPLHF
- | 15 | - | TRBJ1-4 | TRBV7-9 | TGTGCCAGCAGCTTAGGCTGGACAGTTGATGAAAAACTGTTTTTT | CASSLGWTVDEKLFF
- | 15 | once | TRBJ2-7 | TRBV27 | TGTGCCAGCAGTTCAGTGATCGGACAAGTCTACGAGCAGTACTTC | CASSSVIGQVYEQYF
- | 16 | - | TRBJ1-5 | TRBV7-8 | TGTGCCAGCAGCTACCCCGCAGGGGCCTTCAATCAGCCCCAGCATTTT | CASSYPAGAFNQPQHF
- | 13 | - | TRBJ1-1 | TRBV12-3/TRBV12-4 | TGTGCCAGCAGCCCCCCTGGGCGGACTGAAGCTTTCTTT | CASSPPGRTEAFF
- | 14 | - | TRBJ1-4 | TRBV28 | TGTGCCAGCAGTTTACTTCCCGGAGGGGAAAAACTGTTTTTT | CASSLLPGGEKLFF
TRBD2 | 15 | - | TRBJ2-7 | TRBV18 | TGTGCCAGCTCACCCGTAGCGGGAGGCGCGTTGGAGCAGTACTTC | CASSPVAGGALEQYF
TRBD1 | 16 | - | TRBJ1-3 | TRBV28 | TGTGCCAGCAGTTCGACAGGGTACGGCTCTGGAAACACCATATATTTT | CASSSTGYGSGNTIYF
- | 12 | - | TRBJ2-7 | TRBV10-1 | TGCGCCAGCAGTGTGACGGGGGCCGAGCAGTACTTC | CASSVTGAEQYF
- | 16 | - | TRBJ2-2 | TRBV28 | TGTGCCAGCAGGGGTGGAGCTGAACGGTACACCGGGGAGCTGTTTTTT | CASRGGAERYTGELFF
- | 13 | - | TRBJ2-5 | TRBV13 | TGTGCCAGCAGCGCCGGGGGAAGAGAGACCCAGTACTTC | CASSAGGRETQYF
- | 16 | - | TRBJ1-4 | TRBV3-1/TRBV3-2 | TGTGCCAGCAGCCAAGTCGGGCAGACAACTAATGAAAAACTGTTTTTT | CASSQVGQTTNEKLFF
- | 16 | - | TRBJ1-3 | TRBV5-5 | TGTGCCAGCAGCCCTTCAACACGGAGCTCTGGAAACACCATATATTTT | CASSPSTRSSGNTIYF
- | 17 | many | TRBJ2-1 | TRBV7-9 | TGTGCCAGCAGCCCCCCCTTCCGGGACCCCCGGGGTAATGAGCAGTTCTTC | CASSPPFRDPRGNEQFF
- | 15 | - | TRBJ2-1 | TRBV28 | TGTGCCAGCAGTTTTGGGTTAGCCAGAGACAATGAGCAGTTCTTC | CASSFGLARDNEQFF
- | 13 | few | TRBJ1-5 | TRBV6-1 | TGTGCCAGCAGTGAAGCGCGGACTACACCCCAGCATTTT | CASSEARTTPQHF
- | 10 | - | TRBJ1-1 | TRBV29-1 | TGCAGTGTTATGAACACTGAAGCTTTCTTT | CSVMNTEAFF
- | 17 | - | TRBJ2-5 | TRBV5-6 | TGTGCCAGCAGCCCGAGGAGGGCAGGGTGGGCCCAAGAGACCCAGTACTTC | CASSPRRAGWAQETQYF
- | 15 | once | TRBJ2-3 | TRBV7-3 | TGTGCCAGCAGCCCCCCTCCGGGTGGCACAGATACGCAGTATTTT | CASSPPPGGTDTQYF
- | 17 | - | TRBJ1-5 | TRBV27 | TGTGCCAGCAGTTTATTCGGCCAGGGGAATATGGGTCAGCCCCAGCATTTT | CASSLFGQGNMGQPQHF
- | 15 | - | TRBJ2-5 | TRBV28 | TGTGCCAGCAGTTTAGTCCAGGGATGGCAAGAGACCCAGTACTTC | CASSLVQGWQETQYF
- | 14 | - | TRBJ2-2 | TRBV6-4 | TGTGCCAGCAGGAGGGCGACCAACACCGGGGAGCTGTTTTTT | CASRRATNTGELFF
- | 13 | - | TRBJ2-5 | TRBV18 | TGTGCCAGCTCACCAGACAGCCAAGAGACCCAGTACTTC | CASSPDSQETQYF